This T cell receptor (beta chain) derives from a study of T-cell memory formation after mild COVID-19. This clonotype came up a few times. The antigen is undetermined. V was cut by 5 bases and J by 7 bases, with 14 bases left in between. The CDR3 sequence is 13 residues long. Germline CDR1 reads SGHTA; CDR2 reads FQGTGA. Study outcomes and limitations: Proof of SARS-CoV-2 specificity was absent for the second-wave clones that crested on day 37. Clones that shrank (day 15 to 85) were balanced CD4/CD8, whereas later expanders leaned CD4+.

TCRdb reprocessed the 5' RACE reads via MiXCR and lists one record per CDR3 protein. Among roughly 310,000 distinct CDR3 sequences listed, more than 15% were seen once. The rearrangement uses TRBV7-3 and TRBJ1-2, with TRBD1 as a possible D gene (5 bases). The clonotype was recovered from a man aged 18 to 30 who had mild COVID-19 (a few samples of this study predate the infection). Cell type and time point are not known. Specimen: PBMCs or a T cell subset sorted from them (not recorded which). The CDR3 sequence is CASSTPGSPGYTF. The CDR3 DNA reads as TGTGCCAGCAGCACCCCAGGGTCCCCTGGCTACACCTTC.